The clone carrying this T cell receptor (beta chain) has just a few counts. What it binds is unknown. This sample is part of a study of beta chain features in type 1 diabetes. Looking at the study overall: There were about 110,000,000 sorted cells examined across all samples. Study-level results: All four CD4+ subsets from Type 1 diabetes patients carried moderately but significantly shorter TCRB CDR3s. A potential PCR bias toward shorter templates would be equal in patient and control samples.

This CDR3 comprises 14 residues. The germline gives CDR1 SGHRS, CDR2 YFSETQ. J lost 4 bases, V lost 0 bases, and 0 bases had no gene match. Expressed TCRB transcripts got sequenced, as all isolated RNA was reverse transcribed. Naive, central memory and regulatory T cell samples yielded a few million reads on average. Produced via immunoSEQ multiplex PCR; TCRdb's table is partial and in-frame only. The top ten hold approximately 0.11% of the sample, which has 500,000 to 800,000 clones, around 12% seen once. Sampling consisted of one heparinised blood draw per donor, averaging approximately 120 mL. This TCR was sampled from a man aged 30 to 39 with type 1 diabetes. This rearrangement joins TRBV5-1 to TRBJ2-2; 7 bases are shared with TRBD2. Material: naive CD4+ T cells from blood. The CDR3 DNA reads as TGCGCCAGCAGCTTGGGGACTAGCACCGGGGAGCTGTTTTTT. It encodes CASSLGTSTGELFF.